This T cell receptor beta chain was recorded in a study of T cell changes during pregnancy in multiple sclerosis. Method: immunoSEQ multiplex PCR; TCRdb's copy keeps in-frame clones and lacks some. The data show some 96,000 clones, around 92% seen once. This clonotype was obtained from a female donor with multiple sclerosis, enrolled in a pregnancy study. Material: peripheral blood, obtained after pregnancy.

The CDR3 is CAFTRQAGYEQYF. Here the CDR3 DNA reads TGTGCCTTTACACGACAGGCCGGCTACGAGCAGTACTTC. The chain carries TRBV30 and TRBJ2-7; tentatively, D is TRBD1 (6 bases). Trimming took 7 bases from V and 3 from J, leaving 16 bases between them. Germline CDR1 is GTSNPN and CDR2 is SVGIG (reference sequence). CDR3 length equals 13 residues.